Detailed here is one T cell receptor (beta chain). Its antigen is unidentified. Profiling relied on immunoSEQ multiplex PCR, and the TCRdb table lists in-frame clones only, not all of them. The table has around 49,000 clones, around 80% seen once. J lost 7 bases, V lost 4 bases, and 11 bases had no gene match. The germline V gene has CDR1 SGHDT and CDR2 YYEEEE. The CDR3 totals 15 residues. The data stem from a study of a mutant IDH1 vaccine in newly diagnosed glioma. Study background: Radiotherapy alone preceded vaccination by 4-6 weeks; alternatively, vaccination started with temozolomide cycles.

Time point specified: week 5, during vaccination. The content of each vaccine dose was 300 ug of mutant IDH1 20-mer peptide, and topical imiquimod accompanied it. Tumors from donors were new WHO grade 3 or 4 IDH1-mutant astrocytomas with ATRX loss. The chain carries TRBV5-6 and TRBJ2-5, with 9 bases that match TRBD1. The input for sequencing was PBMCs, taken from a glioma patient whose treatment included an IDH1 peptide vaccine. The receptor was isolated from a man aged 50 to 59 with glioma. CDR3 protein: CASSGPGQGSGTQYF. CDR3 DNA sequence: TGTGCCAGCAGCGGCCCGGGACAGGGCTCTGGGACCCAGTACTTC.